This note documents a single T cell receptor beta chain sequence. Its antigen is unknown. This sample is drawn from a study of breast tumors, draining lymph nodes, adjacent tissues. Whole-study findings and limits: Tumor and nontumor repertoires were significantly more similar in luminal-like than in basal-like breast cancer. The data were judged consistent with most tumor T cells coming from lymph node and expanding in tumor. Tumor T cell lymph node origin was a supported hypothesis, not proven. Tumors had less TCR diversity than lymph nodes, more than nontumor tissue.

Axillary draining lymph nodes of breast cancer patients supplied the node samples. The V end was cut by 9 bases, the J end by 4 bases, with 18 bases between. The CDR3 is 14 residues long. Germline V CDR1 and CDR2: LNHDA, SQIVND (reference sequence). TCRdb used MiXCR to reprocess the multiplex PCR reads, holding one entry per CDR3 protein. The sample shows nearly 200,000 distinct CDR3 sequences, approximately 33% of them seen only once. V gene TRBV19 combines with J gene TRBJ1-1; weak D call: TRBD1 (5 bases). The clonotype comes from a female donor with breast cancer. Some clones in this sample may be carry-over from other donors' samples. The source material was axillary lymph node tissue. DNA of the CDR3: TGTGCCAGCAGTGGGAGAGGGGATGGCACTGAAGCTTTCTTT. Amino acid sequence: CASSGRGDGTEAFF.